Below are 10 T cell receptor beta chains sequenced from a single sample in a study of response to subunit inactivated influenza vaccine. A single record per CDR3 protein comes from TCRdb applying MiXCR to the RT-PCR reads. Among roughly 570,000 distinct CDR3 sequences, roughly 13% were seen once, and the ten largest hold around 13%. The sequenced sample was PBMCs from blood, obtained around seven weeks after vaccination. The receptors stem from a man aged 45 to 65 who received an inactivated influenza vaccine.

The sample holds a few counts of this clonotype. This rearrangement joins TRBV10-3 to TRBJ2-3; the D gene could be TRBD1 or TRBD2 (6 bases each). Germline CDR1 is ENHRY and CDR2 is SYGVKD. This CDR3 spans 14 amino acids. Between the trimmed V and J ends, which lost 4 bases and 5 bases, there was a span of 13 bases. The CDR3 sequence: CAISGIGGKDTQYF. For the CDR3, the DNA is TGTGCCATCAGTGGAATAGGGGGGAAAGATACGCAGTATTTT.

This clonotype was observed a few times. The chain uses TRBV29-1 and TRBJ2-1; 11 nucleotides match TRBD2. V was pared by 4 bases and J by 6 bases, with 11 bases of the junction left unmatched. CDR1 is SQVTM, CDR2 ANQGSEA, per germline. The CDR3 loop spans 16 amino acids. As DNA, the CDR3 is TGCAGCGTTGTATGGTTTCTAGCGGGGGGCTCCAATGAGCAGTTCTTC. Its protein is CSVVWFLAGGSNEQFF.

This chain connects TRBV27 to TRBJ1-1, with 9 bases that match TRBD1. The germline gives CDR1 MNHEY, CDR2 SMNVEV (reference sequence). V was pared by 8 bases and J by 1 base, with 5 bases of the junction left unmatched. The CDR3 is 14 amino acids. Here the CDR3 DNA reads TGTGCCAGCCACCGGGACAGGGCGAACACTGAAGCTTTCTTT. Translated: CASHRDRANTEAFF.

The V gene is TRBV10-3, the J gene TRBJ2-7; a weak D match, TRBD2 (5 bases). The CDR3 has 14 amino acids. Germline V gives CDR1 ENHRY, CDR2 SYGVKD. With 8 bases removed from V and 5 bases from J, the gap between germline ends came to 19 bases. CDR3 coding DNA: TGTGCCATCGGAGATGGCGGGCCTCTGGACGAGCAGTACTTC. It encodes CAIGDGGPLDEQYF.

CDR3 loop: CASSPVNRTLRTEAFF. In DNA form, the CDR3 reads TGTGCCAGCTCACCAGTAAACAGGACGCTGCGCACTGAAGCTTTCTTT. The chain links TRBV18 to TRBJ1-1; TRBD1 might be the D (5 bases). This CDR3 is 16 amino acids long. CDR1 KGHSH and CDR2 LQKENI come from the germline V gene. The V end lost 2 bases, the J end lost 4 bases, and 17 bases lay between the germline ends.

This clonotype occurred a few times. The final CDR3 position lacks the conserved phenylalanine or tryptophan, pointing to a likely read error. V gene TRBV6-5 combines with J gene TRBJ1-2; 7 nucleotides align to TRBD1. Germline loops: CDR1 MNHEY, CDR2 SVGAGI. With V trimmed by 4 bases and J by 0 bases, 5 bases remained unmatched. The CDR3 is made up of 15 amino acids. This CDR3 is CASSWGTDPNYGYTS. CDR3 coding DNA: TGTGCCAGCAGTTGGGGGACAGACCCTAACTATGGCTACACCTCC.

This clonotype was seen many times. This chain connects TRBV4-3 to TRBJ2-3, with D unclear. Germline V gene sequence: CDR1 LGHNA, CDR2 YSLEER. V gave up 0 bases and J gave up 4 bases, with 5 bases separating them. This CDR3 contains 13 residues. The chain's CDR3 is CASSQDRSDTQYF. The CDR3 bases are TGCGCCAGCAGCCAAGACAGGTCAGATACGCAGTATTTT.

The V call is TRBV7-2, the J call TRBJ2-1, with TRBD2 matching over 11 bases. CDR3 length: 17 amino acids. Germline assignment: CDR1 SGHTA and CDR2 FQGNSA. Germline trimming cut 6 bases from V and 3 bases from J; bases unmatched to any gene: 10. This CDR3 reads CASRPRIAGGHYNEQFF. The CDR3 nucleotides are TGTGCCAGCAGACCCCGTATAGCGGGGGGGCACTACAATGAGCAGTTCTTC.

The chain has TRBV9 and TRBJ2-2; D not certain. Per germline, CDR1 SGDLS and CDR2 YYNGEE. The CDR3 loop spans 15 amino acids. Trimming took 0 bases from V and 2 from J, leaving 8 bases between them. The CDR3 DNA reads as TGTGCCAGCAGCGTAGCAGGACCAAACACCGGGGAGCTGTTTTTT. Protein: CASSVAGPNTGELFF.

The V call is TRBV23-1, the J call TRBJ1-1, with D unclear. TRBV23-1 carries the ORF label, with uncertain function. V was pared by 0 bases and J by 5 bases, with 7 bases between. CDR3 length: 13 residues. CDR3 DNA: TGCGCCAGCAGTCAATCGACTCGTACTGAAGCTTTCTTT. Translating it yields CASSQSTRTEAFF.